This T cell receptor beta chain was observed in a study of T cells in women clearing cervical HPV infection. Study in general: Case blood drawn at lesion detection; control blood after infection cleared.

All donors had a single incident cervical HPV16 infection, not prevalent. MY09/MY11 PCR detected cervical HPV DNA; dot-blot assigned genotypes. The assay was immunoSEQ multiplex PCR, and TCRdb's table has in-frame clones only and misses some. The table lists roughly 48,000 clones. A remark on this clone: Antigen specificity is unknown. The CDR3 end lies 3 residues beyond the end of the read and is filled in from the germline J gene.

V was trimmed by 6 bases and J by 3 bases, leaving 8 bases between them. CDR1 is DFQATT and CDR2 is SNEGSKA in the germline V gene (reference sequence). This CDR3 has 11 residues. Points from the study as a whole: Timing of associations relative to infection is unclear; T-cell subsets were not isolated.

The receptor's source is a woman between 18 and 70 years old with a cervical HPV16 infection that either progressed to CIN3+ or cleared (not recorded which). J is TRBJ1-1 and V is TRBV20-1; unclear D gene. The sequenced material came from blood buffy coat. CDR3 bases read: TGCAGTGCGAGACTGTACACTGAA. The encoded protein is CSARLYTE. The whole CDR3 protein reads CSARLYTEAFF.